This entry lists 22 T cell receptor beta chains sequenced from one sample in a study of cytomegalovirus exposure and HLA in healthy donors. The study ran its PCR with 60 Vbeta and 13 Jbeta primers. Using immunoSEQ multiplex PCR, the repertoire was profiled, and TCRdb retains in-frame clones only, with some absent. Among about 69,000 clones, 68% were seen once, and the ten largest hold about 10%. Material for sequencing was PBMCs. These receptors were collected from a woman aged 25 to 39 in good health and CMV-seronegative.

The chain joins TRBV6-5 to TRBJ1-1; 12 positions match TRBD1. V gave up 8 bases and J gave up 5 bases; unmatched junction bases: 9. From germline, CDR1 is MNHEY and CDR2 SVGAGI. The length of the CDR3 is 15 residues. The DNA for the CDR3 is TGTGCCAGCCCGGGACAGGGGGCAATGGGAACTGAAGCTTTCTTT. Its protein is CASPGQGAMGTEAFF.

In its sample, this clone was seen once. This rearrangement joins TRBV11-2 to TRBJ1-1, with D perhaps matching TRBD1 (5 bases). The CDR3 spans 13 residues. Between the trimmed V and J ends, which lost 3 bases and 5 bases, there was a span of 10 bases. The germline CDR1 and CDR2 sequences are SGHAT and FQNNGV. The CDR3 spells CASSFGGATEAFF. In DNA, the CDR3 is TGTGCCAGCAGCTTTGGAGGGGCTACTGAAGCTTTCTTT. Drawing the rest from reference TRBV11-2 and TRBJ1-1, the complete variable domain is EAGVAQSPRYKIIEKRQSVAFWCNPISGHATLYWYQQILGQGPKLLIQFQNNGVVDDSQLPKDRFSAERLKGVDSTLKIQPAKLEDSAVYLCASSFGGATEAFFGQGTRLTVV.

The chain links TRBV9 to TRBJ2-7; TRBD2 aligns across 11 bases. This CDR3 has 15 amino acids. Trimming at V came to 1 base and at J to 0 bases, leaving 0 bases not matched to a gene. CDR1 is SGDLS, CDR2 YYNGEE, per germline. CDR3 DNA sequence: TGTGCCAGCAGCGTACTAGCGGGGGGCTCCTACGAGCAGTACTTC. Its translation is CASSVLAGGSYEQYF.

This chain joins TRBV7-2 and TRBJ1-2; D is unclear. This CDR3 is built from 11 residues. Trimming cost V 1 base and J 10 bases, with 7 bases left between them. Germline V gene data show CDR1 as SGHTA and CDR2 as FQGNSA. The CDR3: CASSLDWSYTF. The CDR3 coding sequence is TGTGCCAGCAGCTTAGACTGGTCCTACACCTTC.

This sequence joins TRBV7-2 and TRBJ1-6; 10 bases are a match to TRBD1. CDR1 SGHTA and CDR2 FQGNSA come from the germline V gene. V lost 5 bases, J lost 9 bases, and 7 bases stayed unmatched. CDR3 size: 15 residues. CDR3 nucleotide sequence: TGTGCCAGCAGCCATCGACAGGGGGCAGGTTCACCCCTCCACTTT. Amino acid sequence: CASSHRQGAGSPLHF.

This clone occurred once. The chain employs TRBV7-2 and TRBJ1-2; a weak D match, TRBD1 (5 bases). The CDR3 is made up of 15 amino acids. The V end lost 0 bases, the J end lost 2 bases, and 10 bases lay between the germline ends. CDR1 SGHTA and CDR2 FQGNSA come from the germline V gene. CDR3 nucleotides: TGTGCCAGCAGCTTAGCCCGACAGATGAACTATGGCTACACCTTC. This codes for CASSLARQMNYGYTF.

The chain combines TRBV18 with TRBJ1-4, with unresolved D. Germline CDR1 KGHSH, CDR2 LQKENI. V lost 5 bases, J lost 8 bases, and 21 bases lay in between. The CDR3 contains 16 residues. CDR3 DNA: TGTGCCAGCTCATCAGCCACCTCTCCCCGGGGAGAAAAACTGTTTTTT. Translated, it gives CASSSATSPRGEKLFF.

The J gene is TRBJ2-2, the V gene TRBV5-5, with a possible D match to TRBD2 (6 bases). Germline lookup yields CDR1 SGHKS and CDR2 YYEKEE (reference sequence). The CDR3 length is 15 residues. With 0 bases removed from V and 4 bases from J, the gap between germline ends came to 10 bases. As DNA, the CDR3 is TGTGCCAGCAGCTTGGATCGGGGGATCACCGGGGAGCTGTTTTTT. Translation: CASSLDRGITGELFF.

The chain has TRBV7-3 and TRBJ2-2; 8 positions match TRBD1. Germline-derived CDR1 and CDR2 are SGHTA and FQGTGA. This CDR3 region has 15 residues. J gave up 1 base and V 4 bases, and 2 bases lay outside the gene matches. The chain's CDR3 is CASSSGTGNTGELFF. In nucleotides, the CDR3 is TGTGCCAGCAGCTCCGGGACAGGGAACACCGGGGAGCTGTTTTTT.

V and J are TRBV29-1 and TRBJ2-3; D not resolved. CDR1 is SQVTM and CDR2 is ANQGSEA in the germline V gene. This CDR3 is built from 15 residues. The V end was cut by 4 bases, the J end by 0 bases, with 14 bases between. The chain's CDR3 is CSVVLATVSTDTQYF. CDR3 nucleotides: TGCAGCGTTGTTCTCGCCACAGTAAGCACAGATACGCAGTATTTT.

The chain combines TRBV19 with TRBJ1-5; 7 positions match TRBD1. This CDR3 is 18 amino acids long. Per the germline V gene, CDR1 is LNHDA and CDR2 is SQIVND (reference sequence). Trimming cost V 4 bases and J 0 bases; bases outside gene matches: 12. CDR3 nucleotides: TGTGCCAGTAGTACGACCTACGGACAGGTGAATAGCAATCAGCCCCAGCATTTT. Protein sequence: CASSTTYGQVNSNQPQHF.

The DNA of the CDR3 is TGCGCCAGCAGCCGACCGGGACAGGGGAACACTGAAGCTTTCTTT. Protein product: CASSRPGQGNTEAFF. This chain uses TRBV4-1 with TRBJ1-1, with TRBD1 identical over 9 bases. V shed 4 bases and J 1 base; nucleotides not matched to a gene: 4. CDR3 length: 15 amino acids. Per the germline V gene, CDR1 is MGHRA and CDR2 is YSYEKL.

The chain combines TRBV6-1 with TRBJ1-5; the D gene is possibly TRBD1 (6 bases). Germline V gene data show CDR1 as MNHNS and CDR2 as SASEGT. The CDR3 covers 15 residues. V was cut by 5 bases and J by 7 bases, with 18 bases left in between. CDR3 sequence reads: CASSKWSGVAQPQHF. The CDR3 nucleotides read TGTGCCAGCAGTAAGTGGTCAGGGGTCGCCCAGCCCCAGCATTTT.

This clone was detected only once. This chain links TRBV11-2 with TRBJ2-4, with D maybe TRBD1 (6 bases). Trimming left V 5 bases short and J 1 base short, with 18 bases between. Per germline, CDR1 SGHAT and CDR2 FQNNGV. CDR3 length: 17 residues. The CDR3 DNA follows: TGTGCCAGCAGCAACGACCCAACAGGGTCTGCCAAAAACATTCAGTACTTC. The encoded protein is CASSNDPTGSAKNIQYF.

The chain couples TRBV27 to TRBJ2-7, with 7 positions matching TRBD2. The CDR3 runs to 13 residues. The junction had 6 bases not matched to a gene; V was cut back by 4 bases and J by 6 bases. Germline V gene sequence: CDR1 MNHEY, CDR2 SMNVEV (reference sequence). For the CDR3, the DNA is TGTGCCAGCAGTTCCGGGTCGGGGGGCGAGCAGTACTTC. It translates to CASSSGSGGEQYF.

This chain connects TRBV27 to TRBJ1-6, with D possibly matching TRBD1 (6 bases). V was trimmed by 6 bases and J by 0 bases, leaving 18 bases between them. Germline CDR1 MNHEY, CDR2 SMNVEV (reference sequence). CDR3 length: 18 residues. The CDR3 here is CASRAGTLLSSYNSPLHF. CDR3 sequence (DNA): TGTGCCAGCAGGGCCGGGACACTATTAAGCTCCTATAATTCACCCCTCCACTTT.

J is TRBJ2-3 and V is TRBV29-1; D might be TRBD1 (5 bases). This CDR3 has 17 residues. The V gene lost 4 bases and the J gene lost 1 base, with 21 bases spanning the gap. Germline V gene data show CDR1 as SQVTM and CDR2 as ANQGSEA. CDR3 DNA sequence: TGCAGCGTTGCGACCGAAGAGGTTGTCAGGGGCACAGATACGCAGTATTTT. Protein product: CSVATEEVVRGTDTQYF.

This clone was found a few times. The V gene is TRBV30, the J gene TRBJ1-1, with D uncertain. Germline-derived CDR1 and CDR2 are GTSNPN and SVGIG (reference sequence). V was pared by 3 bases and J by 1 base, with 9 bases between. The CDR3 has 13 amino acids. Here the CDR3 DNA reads TGTGCCTGGAGGGACTTCTCGAACACTGAAGCTTTCTTT. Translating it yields CAWRDFSNTEAFF.

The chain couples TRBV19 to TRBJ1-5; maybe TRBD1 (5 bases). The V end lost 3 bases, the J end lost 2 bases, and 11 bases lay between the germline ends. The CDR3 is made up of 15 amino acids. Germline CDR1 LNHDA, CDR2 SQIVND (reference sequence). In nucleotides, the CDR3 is TGTGCCAGTAGTATTTCGGGGGGAGGCAATCAGCCCCAGCATTTT. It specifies CASSISGGGNQPQHF.

CDR3 nucleotides: TGTGCCAGCAGCTTCCCCCCTAGCGGGCCATACAATGAGCAGTTCTTC. Amino acids: CASSFPPSGPYNEQFF. This chain uses TRBV7-9 with TRBJ2-1; TRBD2 agrees at 8 bases. Looked up from germline, CDR1 is SEHNR and CDR2 is FQNEAQ (reference sequence). The CDR3 has 16 amino acids. With V trimmed by 3 bases and J by 4 bases, 8 bases remained unmatched.

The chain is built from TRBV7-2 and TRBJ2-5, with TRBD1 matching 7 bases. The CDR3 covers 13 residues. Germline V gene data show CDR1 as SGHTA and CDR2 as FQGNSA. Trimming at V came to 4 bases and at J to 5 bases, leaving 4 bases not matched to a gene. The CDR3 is CASSYRGGETQYF. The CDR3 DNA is TGTGCCAGCAGCTACAGGGGCGGGGAGACCCAGTACTTC.

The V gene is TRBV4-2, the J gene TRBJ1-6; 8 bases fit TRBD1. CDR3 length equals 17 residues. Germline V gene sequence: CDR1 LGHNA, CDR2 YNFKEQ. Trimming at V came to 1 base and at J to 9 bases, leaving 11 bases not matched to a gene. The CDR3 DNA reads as TGTGCCAGCAGCCAAGGATCAGGACAGGGAGGAGGTTCACCCCTCCACTTT. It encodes CASSQGSGQGGGSPLHF.